These 7 T cell receptor beta chains share one sample of origin, sequenced in a study of molecular identifiers for immune sequencing clone quantification. Each CDR3 protein is one row after TCRdb ran MiXCR on the PCR reads. The sample lists tens of thousands of distinct CDR3 sequences, about 23% occurring once. Sequenced material: naive CD8+ T cells from blood, with Jurkat cell RNA spiked in. Subset meaning: FACS-sorted CD8+CD4-CCR7+CD45RA+ naive T cells. The source of these receptors is a human donor in good health. Some libraries in this study had Jurkat cell RNA spiked in.

This chain links TRBV10-2 with TRBJ2-7; possibly TRBD1 for D (6 bases). The CDR3 consists of 15 residues. V lost 2 bases and J lost 5, with 16 bases in between. CDR1 is WSHSY, CDR2 SAAADI, per germline. In nucleotides, the CDR3 is TGCGCCAGCAGTGAGACTAGTTCCCCAGGGGACGAGCAGTACTTC. Translating it yields CASSETSSPGDEQYF.

This clonotype was counted at least ten times. This chain uses TRBV4-1 with TRBJ2-7; D may be TRBD1 (7 bases). Trimming removed 3 bases from V and 4 bases from J, with 10 bases in between. The CDR3 sequence is 13 residues long. The germline gives CDR1 MGHRA, CDR2 YSYEKL. The CDR3 reads CASSHPGGYEQYF. In nucleotides, the CDR3 is TGCGCCAGCAGCCACCCAGGGGGGTACGAGCAGTACTTC.

In this sample, this clonotype turned up a few times. Germline is not matched at one junction end, which may reflect a read error. The rearrangement joins TRBV5-1 to TRBJ1-5; no clear D gene. Germline values: CDR1 SGHRS, CDR2 YFSETQ. CDR3 length: 15 amino acids. Written as DNA, the CDR3 is TGCGCCAGCAGCCCCGGAGCGGCCTACAATCAGCCCCGGCATTTT. Its protein product is CASSPGAAYNQPRHF. Looking up the rest from reference TRBV5-1 and TRBJ1-5 gives the full variable domain: KAGVTQTPRYLIKTRGQQVTLSCSPISGHRSVSWYQQTPGQGLQFLFEYFSETQRNKGNFPGRFSGRQFSNSRSEMNVSTLELGDSALYLCASSPGAAYNQPRHFGDGTRLSIL.

This clonotype appeared a few times. The chain carries TRBV10-3 and TRBJ2-1; the match to TRBD2 covers 8 bases. Germline loops: CDR1 ENHRY, CDR2 SYGVKD. The CDR3 is made up of 15 amino acids. V shed 5 bases, J shed 7 bases, and the junction held 10 bases outside the gene matches. Here the CDR3 reads CAISLSTRGGNEQFF. In DNA, the CDR3 is TGTGCCATCAGTCTTTCCACCCGGGGGGGGAATGAGCAGTTCTTC.

This clonotype was detected only a few times. The chain uses TRBV28 and TRBJ2-1; a possible D gene is TRBD1 (6 bases). V gave up 7 bases and J gave up 11 bases, with 27 bases separating them. Germline CDR1 and CDR2: MDHEN and SYDVKM. This CDR3 comprises 16 residues. CDR3 region: CASTSLYRTVSLKQFF. The CDR3 DNA sequence: TGTGCCAGCACCTCCCTATATAGGACAGTAAGTCTGAAGCAGTTCTTC.

This chain links TRBV4-3 with TRBJ1-4; 7 positions agree with TRBD1. The V gene end was trimmed by 0 bases and the J gene end by 7 bases; junction bases not matched to a gene: 14. CDR1 LGHNA and CDR2 YSLEER come from the germline V gene. There are 18 residues in the CDR3. Here the CDR3 reads CASSQERDSPGWGEKLFF. As DNA, the CDR3 is TGCGCCAGCAGCCAAGAACGGGACAGCCCCGGTTGGGGTGAAAAACTGTTTTTT.

As for this clonotype: Possible read error: a much larger clone is one base away. The chain has TRBV5-6 and TRBJ2-3; the D is unclear. The CDR3 spans 14 residues. Germline V CDR1 and CDR2: SGHDT, YYEEEE. The CDR3 bases are TGTGCCAGCAGCTTTTTCCAGAGCACAGATACGCGGTATTTT. Translating it yields CASSFFQSTDTRYF.